This is a list of T cell receptor beta chains from one sample in a study of shared clonotypes between healthy human individuals. The table came from immunoSEQ multiplex PCR; TCRdb's copy has only in-frame clones and leaves some out. The data show roughly 2,500,000 clones, 80% to 95% seen once. Material for sequencing was naive CD4+ T cells from PBMCs. The source of these receptors is a man aged 18 to 29 in good health. Some clones in this sample may be carry-over from other donors' samples. The CDR3 runs from the conserved cysteine through the conserved F or W. A D gene is named only where the DNA matches it firmly. For some rows the clone size is stated as once, few or many, or as a class when expanded; others skip it.

v_gene,d_gene,abundance,j_gene,CDR3nt,CDR3aa
TRBV28,TRBD1,-,TRBJ2-7,TGTGCCAGCAGTTTAAGAAGCGGGGGACAGGGGATAAACTACGAGCAGTACTTC,CASSLRSGGQGINYEQYF
TRBV5-1,TRBD2,-,TRBJ2-3,TGCGCCAGCAGCTTGGGGGCGGGAGGGGCCACAGATACGCAGTATTTT,CASSLGAGGATDTQYF
TRBV6-6,-,-,TRBJ1-1,TGTGCCAGCAGTTACGGATGGAACACTGAAGCTTTCTTT,CASSYGWNTEAFF
TRBV29-1,-,-,TRBJ2-7,TGCAGCGCCGGCGGGTTGACGTGGAACTCCTACGAGCAGTACTTC,CSAGGLTWNSYEQYF
TRBV6-7,-,-,TRBJ2-1,TGTGCCACCGGGGCCTGGCCTGGGAATGAGCAGTTCTTC,CATGAWPGNEQFF
TRBV5-4,TRBD2,-,TRBJ2-3,TGTGCCAGCAGCCACGGCCCCCGGGGGGACGGGGGGATCGGGCAGTATTTT,CASSHGPRGDGGIGQYF
TRBV5-1,-,-,TRBJ2-1,TGCGCCAGCAGCTTGTCGGGATCATACCTCTACAATGAGCAGTTCTTC,CASSLSGSYLYNEQFF
TRBV6-5,TRBD2,-,TRBJ2-1,TGTGCCAGCAGTTTAAGCGGGATGGGCCCCGGCGAGCAGTTCTTC,CASSLSGMGPGEQFF
TRBV27,TRBD1,few,TRBJ1-5,TGTGCCAGCAGCTCTAGGACAGGGGGAGGGAGTCAGCCCCAGCATTTT,CASSSRTGGGSQPQHF
TRBV4-3,TRBD1,-,TRBJ2-2,TGCGCCAGCAGCCAAGAACAGGGACAGGGGGTCACCGGGGAGCTGTTTTTT,CASSQEQGQGVTGELFF
TRBV28,TRBD1,-,TRBJ1-4,TGTGCCAGCAGTTTAGACAGGGGGCGCGAGGAAAAACTGTTTTTT,CASSLDRGREEKLFF
TRBV18,TRBD1,-,TRBJ2-7,TGTGCCAGCTCACTCGGTAACAGGGGATTCTACGAGCAGTACTTC,CASSLGNRGFYEQYF
TRBV29-1,-,once,TRBJ2-3,TGCAGCATCCGCGGGTGGCTTGAGGGCACAGATACGCAGTATTTT,CSIRGWLEGTDTQYF
TRBV6-4,TRBD2,-,TRBJ2-1,TGTGCCAGCAGTGACTCGGTAGCGGGGGGCTCCTACAATGAGCAGTTCTTC,CASSDSVAGGSYNEQFF
TRBV28,TRBD1,-,TRBJ1-5,TGTGCCAGCAGTCCTCTGACAGGGGGCGCGAGGCAGCCCCAGCATTTT,CASSPLTGGARQPQHF
TRBV5-4,TRBD1,-,TRBJ2-1,TGTGCCAGCAGGGCGGGGACAGGGATAGGAAATGAGCAGTTCTTC,CASRAGTGIGNEQFF
TRBV5-1,TRBD1,-,TRBJ2-5,TGCGCCAGCAGCTCACCGGGACAGGGGACTGCAGAGACCCAGTACTTC,CASSSPGQGTAETQYF
TRBV28,TRBD1,-,TRBJ2-3,TGTGCCAGCAGGAGTCCGGGACAGGCCTCCGGGCATACGCAGTATTTT,CASRSPGQASGHTQYF
TRBV7-2,TRBD1,-,TRBJ1-5,TGTGCCAGCAGCTTCGACAGGGATCAGCCCCAGCATTTT,CASSFDRDQPQHF
TRBV5-1,TRBD1,-,TRBJ1-1,TGCGCCAGCAGCTTTCAAGGGGGCGCGAACACTGAAGCTTTCTTT,CASSFQGGANTEAFF
TRBV5-1,-,once,TRBJ2-2,TGCGCCAGCAGCTTGACAGGGACGAACACCGGGGAGCTGTTTTTT,CASSLTGTNTGELFF
TRBV7-2,-,-,TRBJ1-1,TGTGCCAGCAGCTTAGGCAGGCAGGGTAACACTGAAGCTTTCTTT,CASSLGRQGNTEAFF
TRBV4-1,-,-,TRBJ2-1,TGCGCCAGCAGCCAAATGGACAGCTCCTACAATGAGCAGTTCTTC,CASSQMDSSYNEQFF
TRBV28,-,-,TRBJ2-1,TGTGCCAGCGGGTCCGCCGGCTACAATGAGCAGTTCTTC,CASGSAGYNEQFF
TRBV7-2,-,-,TRBJ2-4,TGTGCCAGCAGCTTAGCGGTCACACTTCTAGCCAAAAACATTCAGTACTTC,CASSLAVTLLAKNIQYF
TRBV5-1,-,once,TRBJ1-2,TGCGCCAGCAGGGAACAGGATGTATCTAGTGGCTACACCTTC,CASREQDVSSGYTF
TRBV19,TRBD1,once,TRBJ1-4,TGTGCCAGTAGTATAGTCGGACAGGGGACGGAAAAACTGTTTTTT,CASSIVGQGTEKLFF
TRBV10-1,-,-,TRBJ1-1,TGCGCCAGCAGGTCGGATGGGGGGCACGAAGCTTTCTTT,CASRSDGGHEAFF
TRBV6-5,TRBD2,-,TRBJ2-7,TGTGCCAGCACTACGGGACTAGCGGGAGCAGAGCAGTACTTC,CASTTGLAGAEQYF
TRBV5-1,-,-,TRBJ2-5,TGCGCCAGCAGCCCCACCGGCCAAGAGACCCAGTACTTC,CASSPTGQETQYF
TRBV11-1,-,-,TRBJ1-1,TGTGCCAGCAGCTCTCTGAACAGGCAATACGGGGCTTTCTTT,CASSSLNRQYGAFF
TRBV10-3,-,once,TRBJ2-3,TGTGCCACCCGCTCAGATAGCGGATACACAGATACGCAGTATTTT,CATRSDSGYTDTQYF
TRBV5-4,-,-,TRBJ2-7,TGTGCCAGCAGCTTGGGGCAGGGCAGCTCCTACGAGCAGTACTTC,CASSLGQGSSYEQYF
TRBV28,-,-,TRBJ1-3,TGTGCCAGCAGTTTAGGTCCCTCTGGAAACACCATATATTTT,CASSLGPSGNTIYF
TRBV6-5,-,once,TRBJ2-7,TGTGCCAGCAGTCAGGACAGCTACGAGCAGTACTTC,CASSQDSYEQYF
TRBV9,TRBD2,-,TRBJ2-1,TGTGCCAGCAGCGGCCGGCTAGCGGGGTACAATGAGCAGTTCTTC,CASSGRLAGYNEQFF
TRBV11-2,-,-,TRBJ2-3,TGTGCCAGCAGCCCACGACTATGGCGAGATACGCAGTATTTT,CASSPRLWRDTQYF
TRBV4-1,TRBD2,-,TRBJ2-5,TGCGCCAGCAGCCAAACGTTTTTAGCGGGACCTAAAGAGACCCAGTACTTC,CASSQTFLAGPKETQYF
TRBV9,TRBD1,-,TRBJ2-7,TGTGCCAGCAGCGAGTCGGGACAGGGGCCTTACGAGCAGTACTTC,CASSESGQGPYEQYF
TRBV4-3,-,-,TRBJ1-2,TGCGCCAGCAGCCAAGATAGGAGGGGGAGCTATGGCTACACCTTC,CASSQDRRGSYGYTF
TRBV29-1,-,-,TRBJ2-3,TGCAGCGCCGCAGGGGCTTATAGCACAGATACGCAGTATTTT,CSAAGAYSTDTQYF
TRBV5-4,-,-,TRBJ1-2,TGTGCCAGCAGCTTGGCCGGGGGGCTAGATGGCTACACCTTC,CASSLAGGLDGYTF
TRBV28,-,few,TRBJ2-3,TGTGCCAGCAGCCCCTGGGCAGGGTCGAAAGATACGCAGTATTTT,CASSPWAGSKDTQYF
TRBV29-1,-,-,TRBJ1-2,TGCAGCGTTAGGGGAGACAGTACCTATGGCTACACCTTC,CSVRGDSTYGYTF
TRBV5-4,-,once,TRBJ2-1,TGTGCCAGCCGTCCCAGCTCCTACAATGAGCAGTTCTTC,CASRPSSYNEQFF
TRBV7-2,-,once,TRBJ1-2,TGTGCCAGCAGCTTAGCACCAGATACTGGCTATGGCTACACCTTC,CASSLAPDTGYGYTF
TRBV2,TRBD1,-,TRBJ2-7,TGTGCCAGCAGTACAACAGGGGGGACCTCCTACGAGCAGTACTTC,CASSTTGGTSYEQYF
TRBV5-6,-,-,TRBJ1-4,TGTGCCAGCAGCTCCAGGACGGATTGGACGCGGGCTCTCGAAAAACTGTTTTTT,CASSSRTDWTRALEKLFF
TRBV30,-,-,TRBJ2-7,TGTGCCTGGACCCCACCTTTGGGCAGGGGTCTCCTAGGGAACGAGCAGTACTTC,CAWTPPLGRGLLGNEQYF
TRBV28,-,-,TRBJ1-5,TGTGCCAGCAGTTTACCCCCCCTGACAGGAAATCAGCCCCAGCATTTT,CASSLPPLTGNQPQHF
TRBV7-2,TRBD1,-,TRBJ1-1,TGTGCCAGCAGCTTTGGGACAGCAAACACTGAAGCTTTCTTT,CASSFGTANTEAFF
TRBV5-4,-,-,TRBJ2-7,TGTGCCAGCAGCTTGGTCTCCTCCTACGAGCAGTACTTC,CASSLVSSYEQYF
TRBV6-5,-,-,TRBJ1-1,TGTGCCAGCAGTACCAGGCAGCCGCCTACTGAAGCTTTCTTT,CASSTRQPPTEAFF
TRBV11-2,-,-,TRBJ1-5,TGTGCCAGCAGCTTACGGGGTCGTAGCAATCAGCCCCAGCATTTT,CASSLRGRSNQPQHF